This entry lists 27 T cell receptor beta chains sequenced from one sample in a study of blood T cells in healthy people across ages. The second PCR ran 7 to 11 cycles with a sample-barcoded 5' primer and J-beta primers. One entry per CDR3 protein, called by TCRdb with MiXCR from the 5' RACE reads. The table records 1.5 million to 2 million distinct CDR3 sequences, roughly 28% of them present only once. Sequencing was done on a sample of blood. These receptors were collected from a woman younger than 45 in good health.

Ten or more counts support this clonotype. The chain recombines TRBV5-1 with TRBJ2-7; maybe TRBD2 (5 bases). The germline V gene has CDR1 SGHRS and CDR2 YFSETQ. The germline V and J ends were trimmed by 2 bases and 3 bases, with 9 bases remaining between them. CDR3 length: 13 amino acids. The CDR3 loop is CASSLEGRYEQYF. For the CDR3, the DNA is TGCGCCAGCAGCTTAGAGGGCCGCTACGAGCAGTACTTC.

There are many counts of this clonotype. The chain is built from TRBV28 and TRBJ2-1; D is ambiguous. This CDR3 comprises 11 residues. Germline CDR1 is MDHEN and CDR2 is SYDVKM. V shed 10 bases and J shed 5 bases, with 9 bases lying between them. CDR3 region: CATRTHNEQFF. The CDR3 DNA reads as TGTGCCACCAGGACCCACAATGAGCAGTTCTTC.

This clonotype was seen at least ten times. In DNA, the CDR3 is TGTGCCAGCAGTGCCCGATATGGGATGGGGGGCTCCTACGAGCAGTACTTC. Encoded protein: CASSARYGMGGSYEQYF. V is TRBV28 and J is TRBJ2-7; a possible D gene is TRBD2 (6 bases). This CDR3 comprises 17 residues. The germline CDR1 and CDR2 sequences are MDHEN and SYDVKM. With 5 bases removed from V and 0 bases from J, the gap between germline ends came to 20 bases.

The rearrangement uses TRBV20-1 and TRBJ1-1, with D uncertain. Germline V gene sequence: CDR1 DFQATT, CDR2 SNEGSKA (reference sequence). Trimming pared 0 bases from V and 1 base from J, leaving 9 bases between. The CDR3 runs 14 residues. CDR3 region: CSAREDLRNTEAFF. CDR3 coding DNA: TGCAGTGCTAGAGAGGACCTAAGGAACACTGAAGCTTTCTTT.

V is TRBV5-1 and J is TRBJ1-2; TRBD1 might be the D (5 bases). Trimming shortened V by 2 bases and J by 4 bases, and 18 bases separated the two germline ends. Germline V gives CDR1 SGHRS, CDR2 YFSETQ. CDR3 length equals 16 residues. The CDR3 coding sequence is TGCGCCAGCAGCTTTAACCGGGACGACAAGTCCTATGGCTACACCTTC. Its translation is CASSFNRDDKSYGYTF. Full variable domain (rest looked up from reference TRBV5-1 and TRBJ1-2): KAGVTQTPRYLIKTRGQQVTLSCSPISGHRSVSWYQQTPGQGLQFLFEYFSETQRNKGNFPGRFSGRQFSNSRSEMNVSTLELGDSALYLCASSFNRDDKSYGYTFGSGTRLTVV.

This clonotype has a single count. The chain links TRBV20-1 to TRBJ1-2; D perhaps matches TRBD1 (5 bases). The germline V gene has CDR1 DFQATT and CDR2 SNEGSKA (reference sequence). The V and J ends lost 5 bases and 1 base respectively, with 14 bases between them. This CDR3 has 14 amino acids. Written as DNA, the CDR3 is TGCAGTGCTTTCGATTGGGGGGGTAACTATGGCTACACCTTC. Protein product: CSAFDWGGNYGYTF.

The rearrangement joins TRBV27 to TRBJ1-4; TRBD1 is a possible D gene (6 bases). The CDR3 runs to 14 residues. Germline V gene lookup returns CDR1 MNHEY and CDR2 SMNVEV (reference sequence). V dropped 6 bases and J dropped 7 bases, with 15 bases sitting between them. The chain's CDR3 is CASRSTGRSEKLFF. DNA for the CDR3: TGTGCCAGCAGATCTACAGGGCGTAGTGAAAAACTGTTTTTT.

To note about this clonotype: The junction does not match germline at one end; this may be a read error. The rearrangement links TRBV7-2 to TRBJ2-5; perhaps TRBD2 as D (6 bases). The CDR3 runs 13 residues. CDR1 is SGHTA and CDR2 is FQGNSA in the germline V gene. The CDR3 loop is CVSSLGGRETQYF. CDR3 in DNA: TGTGTCAGCAGCTTGGGAGGTCGGGAGACCCAGTACTTC.

The chain has TRBV5-1 and TRBJ2-7; 12 nucleotides match TRBD1. J was trimmed by 4 bases and V by 4 bases; bases with no gene match: 3. This CDR3 is built from 14 residues. CDR1 is SGHRS and CDR2 is YFSETQ in the germline V gene. CDR3 amino acids: CASSGTGGQYEQYF. The CDR3 nucleotides are TGCGCCAGCAGCGGGACAGGGGGCCAGTACGAGCAGTACTTC.

There are many counts of this clonotype. J is TRBJ1-2 and V is TRBV5-1; 8 bases match TRBD1. V lost 4 bases and J lost 8; bases outside the gene matches: 10. Germline assignment: CDR1 SGHRS and CDR2 YFSETQ. The CDR3 length is 14 residues. The CDR3 reads CASSVTQGATGYTF. CDR3 coding DNA: TGCGCCAGCAGCGTTACTCAGGGGGCTACGGGCTACACCTTC.

V and J are TRBV28 and TRBJ2-3, with D possibly being TRBD2 (6 bases). Germline loops: CDR1 MDHEN, CDR2 SYDVKM. The CDR3 runs to 17 residues. V was trimmed by 2 bases and J by 6 bases, leaving 21 bases between them. CDR3 loop: CASSLGSGGTAGDTQYF. Here the CDR3 DNA reads TGTGCCAGCAGTTTAGGGTCTGGGGGAACCGCGGGGGATACGCAGTATTTT. The entire variable domain, with the rest obtained from reference TRBV28 and TRBJ2-3, is as follows: DVKVTQSSRYLVKRTGEKVFLECVQDMDHENMFWYRQDPGLGLRLIYFSYDVKMKEKGDIPEGYSVSREKKERFSLILESASTNQTSMYLCASSLGSGGTAGDTQYFGPGTRLTVL.

As concerns this clonotype: The junction does not match germline at one end; this may be a read error. This chain links TRBV28 with TRBJ2-7; D is perhaps TRBD2 (7 bases). Germline CDR1 MDHEN, CDR2 SYDVKM. The CDR3 length is 16 residues. CDR3 region: CARSLWGGLGPYEQYF. The CDR3 DNA follows: TGTGCCCGCAGTTTATGGGGGGGGCTGGGGCCCTACGAGCAGTACTTC.

This clonotype was observed a handful of times. The rearrangement links TRBV14 to TRBJ1-4; D possibly corresponds to TRBD1 (5 bases). Germline CDR1 and CDR2: SGHDN and FVKESK. V lost 2 bases and J 8 bases, leaving 15 bases between the germline ends. The CDR3 spans 15 residues. CDR3 in amino acids: CASSQFSRRDEKLFF. The CDR3 coding sequence is TGTGCCAGCAGCCAATTTTCGCGTAGGGACGAAAAACTGTTTTTT.

This clonotype has a handful of counts. The V call is TRBV7-2, the J call TRBJ2-1; 12 bases match TRBD2. With V trimmed by 5 bases and J by 7 bases, 6 bases remained unmatched. CDR1 is SGHTA and CDR2 is FQGNSA in the germline V gene. The CDR3 has 15 amino acids. CDR3 bases: TGTGCCAGCAGCCGGACTAGCGGGGCTCGGAATGAGCAGTTCTTC. Amino acids: CASSRTSGARNEQFF. The full variable domain, with the rest looked up from reference TRBV7-2 and TRBJ2-1, is GAGVSQSPSNKVTEKGKDVELRCDPISGHTALYWYRQSLGQGLEFLIYFQGNSAPDKSGLPSDRFSAERTGGSVSTLTIQRTQQEDSAVYLCASSRTSGARNEQFFGPGTRLTVL.

This clonotype was counted a few times. The gene calls are TRBV5-1 and TRBJ1-3; D remains unclear. Germline assignment: CDR1 SGHRS and CDR2 YFSETQ. V shed 0 bases and J shed 4 bases, with 8 bases lying between them. The CDR3 has 14 residues. The CDR3, as DNA: TGCGCCAGCAGCTTGGGTGAGCTCGGAAACACCATATATTTT. Amino acids: CASSLGELGNTIYF.

The chain couples TRBV29-1 to TRBJ1-4; a weak D match, TRBD1 (5 bases). The length of the CDR3 is 15 residues. Germline V gives CDR1 SQVTM, CDR2 ANQGSEA. Trimming removed 3 bases at V and 3 bases at J, with 14 bases between. The CDR3 sequence: CSVDSLGGANEKLFF. DNA for the CDR3: TGCAGCGTTGATTCTTTGGGGGGAGCTAATGAAAAACTGTTTTTT.

This clonotype was found many times. The chain recombines TRBV20-1 with TRBJ2-7; 8 nucleotides agree with TRBD2. With 3 bases clipped from V and 3 bases from J, the junction kept 1 base outside the gene matches. Germline V gene sequence: CDR1 DFQATT, CDR2 SNEGSKA (reference sequence). The CDR3 runs 12 residues. CDR3 DNA sequence: TGCAGTGCTAGTACTAGCGGCTACGAGCAGTACTTC. Its protein product is CSASTSGYEQYF.

The CDR3 DNA sequence: TGCGCCAGCAGCTTGGCCACGGCAGGATCCGAGCAGTACTTC. It translates to CASSLATAGSEQYF. V gene TRBV5-1 combines with J gene TRBJ2-7; D remains ambiguous. The ends were cut back, 0 bases at V and 6 bases at J, with 13 bases in the middle. This CDR3 has 14 amino acids. Per the germline V gene, CDR1 is SGHRS and CDR2 is YFSETQ.

This clonotype was counted ten times or more. The gene calls are TRBV29-1 and TRBJ2-1; 8 bases line up with TRBD2. The germline gives CDR1 SQVTM, CDR2 ANQGSEA. The CDR3 runs to 14 residues. V trimming: 4 bases; J trimming: 7 bases; junction bases outside the gene matches: 9. CDR3 sequence: CSVGREGIRNEQFF. DNA of the CDR3: TGCAGCGTTGGACGGGAGGGTATTAGGAATGAGCAGTTCTTC.

This chain connects TRBV7-9 to TRBJ1-2, with no clear D. This CDR3 is built from 15 residues. Trimming stripped 2 bases from V and 3 bases from J, with 13 bases between. Germline V gene sequence: CDR1 SEHNR, CDR2 FQNEAQ (reference sequence). This CDR3 reads CASSLSFKLDYGYTF. In DNA form, the CDR3 reads TGTGCCAGCAGCTTAAGTTTTAAACTGGACTATGGCTACACCTTC.

This clonotype was detected ten times or more. The CDR3 bases are TGTGCCAGCAGCCCTCAGGCAGGCGCAACCTACAATGAGCAGTTCTTC. Translation gives CASSPQAGATYNEQFF. The chain links TRBV7-2 to TRBJ2-1; D remains unclear. The ends were cut back, 5 bases at V and 2 bases at J, with 16 bases in the middle. The germline gives CDR1 SGHTA, CDR2 FQGNSA. The CDR3 covers 16 residues.

This clonotype has at least ten counts. The chain uses TRBV5-1 and TRBJ2-3; D call uncertain. Trimming took 1 base from V and 2 from J, leaving 2 bases between them. The CDR3 has 12 amino acids. The germline V gene encodes CDR1 SGHRS and CDR2 YFSETQ. CDR3 in DNA: TGCGCCAGCAGCTTGACCACAGATACGCAGTATTTT. It yields the protein CASSLTTDTQYF.

The chain recombines TRBV28 with TRBJ1-2, with D unresolved. The CDR3 is 13 residues long. The germline V gene has CDR1 MDHEN and CDR2 SYDVKM. V was pared by 4 bases and J by 4 bases, with 10 bases between. Here the CDR3 reads CASSSGISYGYTF. The CDR3 coding sequence is TGTGCCAGCAGTTCCGGGATTAGCTATGGCTACACCTTC.

The chain carries TRBV5-1 and TRBJ2-7, with a weak D call TRBD2 (7 bases). The V end was cut by 4 bases, the J end by 7 bases, with 21 bases between. The CDR3 sequence is 15 residues long. Germline V gene lookup returns CDR1 SGHRS and CDR2 YFSETQ. The CDR3, as DNA: TGCGCCAGCAGCGCGGGTGGGGGGGGCCCGGAAGAGCAGTACTTC. Translated, it gives CASSAGGGGPEEQYF. The full variable domain, in which reference TRBV5-1 and TRBJ2-7 provide the parts outside the CDR3, is KAGVTQTPRYLIKTRGQQVTLSCSPISGHRSVSWYQQTPGQGLQFLFEYFSETQRNKGNFPGRFSGRQFSNSRSEMNVSTLELGDSALYLCASSAGGGGPEEQYFGPGTRLTVT.

The rearrangement joins TRBV20-1 to TRBJ2-1; 11 bases agree with TRBD2. The ends lost 4 bases at V and 12 bases at J; junction bases unmatched: 17. This CDR3 is 16 amino acids long. Germline CDR1 reads DFQATT; CDR2 reads SNEGSKA (reference sequence). Written as DNA, the CDR3 is TGCAGTGCTAAAGCAGTAGCGGGAGGGACCCTCGGTGGGCAGTTCTTC. Protein product: CSAKAVAGGTLGGQFF.

Only a few counts were recorded for this clonotype. This sequence joins TRBV30 and TRBJ1-5; D gene ambiguous. V was trimmed by 1 base and J by 7 bases, leaving 14 bases between them. Germline lookup yields CDR1 GTSNPN and CDR2 SVGIG (reference sequence). The CDR3 spans 14 residues. The CDR3 nucleotides read TGTGCCTGGAGTGACCCAGTCTGGACCCAGCCCCAGCATTTT. Its protein is CAWSDPVWTQPQHF.

At least ten counts were recorded for this clonotype. V gene TRBV6-5 combines with J gene TRBJ2-7, with TRBD2 matching over 7 bases. With 6 bases clipped from V and 2 bases from J, the junction kept 10 bases outside the gene matches. The CDR3 contains 15 residues. Germline V lookup: CDR1 MNHEY, CDR2 SVGAGI. The CDR3 region is CASRGSGSGAYEQYF. For the CDR3, the DNA is TGTGCCAGCAGAGGCTCAGGGAGCGGGGCCTACGAGCAGTACTTC.